This TCR beta chain was found in a study of neurological immune-mediated disorders. General study points: No sharing of CDR3 amino acid sequences was observed among expanded clones across subjects, suggesting private repertoires in all groups.

This clonotype was observed at least ten times. Its specificity is not known. Unsorted libraries were prepared from 2 million PBMCs that had been stored at -80 C. TCRdb called the 5' RACE reads again in MiXCR, with one record for every CDR3 protein. The repertoire includes about 30,000 distinct CDR3 sequences, around an eighth of them detected once, and about 5.3% sits in the top ten. The sequence came from a woman aged 55-70 years in good health. Input material: PBMCs.

In nucleotides, the CDR3 is TGCGCCAGCAGCTTGGAGGGAGCAATTTCCGGGGAGCTGTTTTTT. It is translated as CASSLEGAISGELFF. This chain connects TRBV5-1 to TRBJ2-2; D perhaps matches TRBD2 (5 bases). This CDR3 comprises 15 residues. V lost 0 bases and J lost 6, with 12 bases in between. Per the germline V gene, CDR1 is SGHRS and CDR2 is YFSETQ. The full variable domain, rest sourced from reference TRBV5-1 and TRBJ2-2, is KAGVTQTPRYLIKTRGQQVTLSCSPISGHRSVSWYQQTPGQGLQFLFEYFSETQRNKGNFPGRFSGRQFSNSRSEMNVSTLELGDSALYLCASSLEGAISGELFFGEGSRLTVL.